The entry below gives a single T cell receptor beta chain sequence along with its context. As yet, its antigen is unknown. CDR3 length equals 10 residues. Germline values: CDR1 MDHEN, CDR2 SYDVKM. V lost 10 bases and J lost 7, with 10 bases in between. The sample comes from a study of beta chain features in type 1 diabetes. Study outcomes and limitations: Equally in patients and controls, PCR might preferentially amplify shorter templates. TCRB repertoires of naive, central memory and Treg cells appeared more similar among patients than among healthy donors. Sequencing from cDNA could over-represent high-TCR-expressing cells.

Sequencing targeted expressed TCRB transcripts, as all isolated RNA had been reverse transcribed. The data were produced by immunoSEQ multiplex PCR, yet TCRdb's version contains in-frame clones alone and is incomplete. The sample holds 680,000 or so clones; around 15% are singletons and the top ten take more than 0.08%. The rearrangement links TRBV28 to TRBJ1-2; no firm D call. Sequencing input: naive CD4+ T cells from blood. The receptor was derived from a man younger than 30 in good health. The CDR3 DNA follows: TGTGCCACTCTGGGAGTTGGCTACACCTTC. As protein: CATLGVGYTF.